This TCR beta chain was obtained from a study of T and B cells in COVID-19 patients. Study details: About 90% of the roughly 20 active-infection patients had comorbidities associated with unfavorable COVID-19 outcome.

Whole-study findings and limits: Patients with COVID-19 reportedly showed strongly skewed T cell receptor beta variable and joining gene usage.

Trimming stripped 8 bases from V and 9 bases from J, with 11 bases between. The CDR3 contains 12 residues. Germline V gives CDR1 SNHLY, CDR2 FYNNEI. TRB was amplified from around 250-460 ng of blood genomic DNA. Worth noting for this clonotype: What it recognizes is unknown.

BIOMED2 TRB-A/B primer pools were used in multiplex TRB PCR. A single record per CDR3 protein comes from TCRdb applying MiXCR to the multiplex PCR reads. The sample shows approximately 17,000 distinct CDR3 sequences, 25% to 35% of them seen only once. Sequencing used blood. This chain uses TRBV2 with TRBJ1-6, with TRBD1 as a possible D gene (5 bases). This sequence originates from a human donor who had recovered from COVID-19. For the CDR3, the DNA is TGTGCCAGCCGGGAGGGACCTTCACCCCTCCACTTT. This encodes CASREGPSPLHF. Combining the CDR3 with reference TRBV2 and TRBJ1-6 gives the whole variable domain EPEVTQTPSHQVTQMGQEVILRCVPISNHLYFYWYRQILGQKVEFLVSFYNNEISEKSEIFDDQFSVERPDGSNFTLKIRSTKLEDSAMYFCASREGPSPLHFGNGTRLTVT.